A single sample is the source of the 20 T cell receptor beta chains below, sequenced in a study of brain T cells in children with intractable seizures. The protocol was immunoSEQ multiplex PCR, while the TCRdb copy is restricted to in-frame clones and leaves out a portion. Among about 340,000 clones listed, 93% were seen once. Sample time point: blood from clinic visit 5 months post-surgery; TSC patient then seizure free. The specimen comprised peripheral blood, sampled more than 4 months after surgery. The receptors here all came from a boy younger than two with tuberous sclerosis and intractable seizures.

This CDR3 is CATSDFTGASSTDTQYF. In DNA, the CDR3 is TGTGCCACCAGTGATTTTACAGGGGCTTCTAGCACAGATACGCAGTATTTT. V and J are TRBV24-1 and TRBJ2-3; 7 bases match TRBD1. V shed 1 base, J shed 0 bases, and the junction held 6 bases outside the gene matches. Germline assignment: CDR1 KGHDR and CDR2 SFDVKD. The CDR3 spans 17 residues.

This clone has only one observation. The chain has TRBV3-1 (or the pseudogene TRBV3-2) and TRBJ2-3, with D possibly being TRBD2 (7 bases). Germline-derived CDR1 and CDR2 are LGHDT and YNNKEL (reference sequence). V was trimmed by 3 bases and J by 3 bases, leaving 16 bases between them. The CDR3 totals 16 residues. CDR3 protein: CASSHQRRGGTDTQYF. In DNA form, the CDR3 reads TGTGCCAGCAGCCACCAAAGAAGGGGGGGGACAGATACGCAGTATTTT.

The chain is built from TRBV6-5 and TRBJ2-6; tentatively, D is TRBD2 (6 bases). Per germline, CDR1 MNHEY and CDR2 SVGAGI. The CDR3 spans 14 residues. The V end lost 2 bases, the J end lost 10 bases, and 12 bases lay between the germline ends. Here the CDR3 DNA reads TGTGCCAGCAGTTACGAATGGGGGGTGAACGTCCTGACTTTC. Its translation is CASSYEWGVNVLTF.

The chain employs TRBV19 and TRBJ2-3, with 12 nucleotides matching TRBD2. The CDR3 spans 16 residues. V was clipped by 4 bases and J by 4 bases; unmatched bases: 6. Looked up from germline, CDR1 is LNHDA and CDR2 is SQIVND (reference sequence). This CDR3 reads CASSKRLAGDPDTQYF. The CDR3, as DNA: TGTGCCAGTAGTAAGAGACTAGCGGGAGACCCAGATACGCAGTATTTT.

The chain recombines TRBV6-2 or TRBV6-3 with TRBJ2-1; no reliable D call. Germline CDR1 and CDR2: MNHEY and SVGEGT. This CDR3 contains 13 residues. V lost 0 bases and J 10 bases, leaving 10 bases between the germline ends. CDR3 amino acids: CASSYSPSREQFF. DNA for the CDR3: TGTGCCAGCAGTTACTCCCCCAGTCGGGAGCAGTTCTTC.

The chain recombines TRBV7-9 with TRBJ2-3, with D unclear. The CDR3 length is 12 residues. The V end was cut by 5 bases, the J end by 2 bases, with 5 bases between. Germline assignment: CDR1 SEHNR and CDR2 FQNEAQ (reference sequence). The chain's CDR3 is CASSLLTDTQYF. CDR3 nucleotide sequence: TGTGCCAGCAGCCTTCTCACAGATACGCAGTATTTT.

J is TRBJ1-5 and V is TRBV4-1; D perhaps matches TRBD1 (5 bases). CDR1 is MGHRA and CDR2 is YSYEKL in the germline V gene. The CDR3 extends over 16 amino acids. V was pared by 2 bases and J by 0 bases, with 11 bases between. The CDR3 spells CASSQTGGYSNQPQHF. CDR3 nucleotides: TGCGCCAGCAGCCAAACCGGGGGATATAGCAATCAGCCCCAGCATTTT.

CDR3 loop: CASSSLAGSGGELFF. Here the CDR3 DNA reads TGTGCCAGCAGCTCACTAGCGGGATCGGGCGGGGAGCTGTTTTTT. The chain carries TRBV7-8 and TRBJ2-2; the match to TRBD2 covers 10 bases. The V gene's germline CDR1 is SGHVS and CDR2 FQNEAQ. The CDR3 totals 15 residues. After removal of 4 bases from V and 7 bases from J, the junction contained 6 bases not matched to a gene.

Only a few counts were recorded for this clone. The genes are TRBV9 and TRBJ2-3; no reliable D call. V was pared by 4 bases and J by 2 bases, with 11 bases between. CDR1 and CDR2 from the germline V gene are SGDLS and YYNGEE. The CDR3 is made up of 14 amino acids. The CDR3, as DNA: TGTGCCAGCAGCTATGGACCGTTCACAGATACGCAGTATTTT. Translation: CASSYGPFTDTQYF.

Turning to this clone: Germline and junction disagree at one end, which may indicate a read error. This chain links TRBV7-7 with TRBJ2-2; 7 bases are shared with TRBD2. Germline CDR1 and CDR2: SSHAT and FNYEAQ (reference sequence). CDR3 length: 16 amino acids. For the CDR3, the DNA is TGTGCTAGCAGCTTAGACGGCGGGAGAAACACCGGGGAGCTGTTTTTT. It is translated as CASSLDGGRNTGELFF.

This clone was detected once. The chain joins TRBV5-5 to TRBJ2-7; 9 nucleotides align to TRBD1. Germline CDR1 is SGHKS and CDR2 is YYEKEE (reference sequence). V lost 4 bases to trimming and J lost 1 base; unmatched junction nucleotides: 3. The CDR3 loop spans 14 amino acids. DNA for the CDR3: TGTGCCAGCAGCGGGGGACAGGGTTCCTACGAGCAGTACTTC. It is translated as CASSGGQGSYEQYF.

CDR3 coding DNA: TGTGCCAGCAGCCAAGTTTTCGACATGACCTACAATGAGCAGTTCTTC. It translates to CASSQVFDMTYNEQFF. V usage is TRBV4-2 and J usage is TRBJ2-1; D gene unclear. Trimming shortened V by 1 base and J by 2 bases, and 12 bases separated the two germline ends. This CDR3 has 16 amino acids. The germline V gene has CDR1 LGHNA and CDR2 YNFKEQ.

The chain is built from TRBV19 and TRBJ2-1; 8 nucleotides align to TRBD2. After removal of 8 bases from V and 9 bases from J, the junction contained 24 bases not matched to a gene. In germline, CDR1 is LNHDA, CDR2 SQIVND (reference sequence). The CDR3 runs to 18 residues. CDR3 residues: CASRRGRARVGGASEQFF. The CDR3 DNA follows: TGTGCCAGTCGCAGGGGCCGCGCACGGGTCGGGGGGGCCTCTGAGCAGTTCTTC.

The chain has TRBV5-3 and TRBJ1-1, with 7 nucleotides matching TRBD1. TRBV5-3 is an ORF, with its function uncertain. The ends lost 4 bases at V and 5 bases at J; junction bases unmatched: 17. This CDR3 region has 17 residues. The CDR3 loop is CARSPNHKQGIGTEAFF. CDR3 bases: TGTGCCAGAAGCCCTAACCACAAACAGGGGATTGGGACTGAAGCTTTCTTT.

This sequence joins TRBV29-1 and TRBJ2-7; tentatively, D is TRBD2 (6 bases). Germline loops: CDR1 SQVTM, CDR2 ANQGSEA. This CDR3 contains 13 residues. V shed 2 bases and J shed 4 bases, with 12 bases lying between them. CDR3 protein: CSVERGGSYEQYF. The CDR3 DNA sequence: TGCAGCGTTGAACGGGGAGGTTCGTACGAGCAGTACTTC.

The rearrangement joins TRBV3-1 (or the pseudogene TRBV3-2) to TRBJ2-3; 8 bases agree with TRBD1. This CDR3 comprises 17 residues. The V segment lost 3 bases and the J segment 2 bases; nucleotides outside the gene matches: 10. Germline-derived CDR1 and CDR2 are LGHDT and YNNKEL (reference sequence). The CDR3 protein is CASSQLKKTGDTDTQYF. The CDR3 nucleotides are TGTGCCAGCAGCCAGCTCAAAAAGACAGGGGACACAGATACGCAGTATTTT.

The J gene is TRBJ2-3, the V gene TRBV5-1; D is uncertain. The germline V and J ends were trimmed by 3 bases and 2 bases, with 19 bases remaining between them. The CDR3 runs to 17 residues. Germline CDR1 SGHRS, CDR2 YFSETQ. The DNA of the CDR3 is TGCGCCAGCAGCTCGGCTGGGGTGGGAAAAATCACAGATACGCAGTATTTT. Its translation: CASSSAGVGKITDTQYF.

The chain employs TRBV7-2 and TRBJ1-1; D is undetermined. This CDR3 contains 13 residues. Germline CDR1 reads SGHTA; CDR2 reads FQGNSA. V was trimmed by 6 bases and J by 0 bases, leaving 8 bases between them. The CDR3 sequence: CASRPGVNTEAFF. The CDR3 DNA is TGTGCCAGCAGGCCGGGAGTGAACACTGAAGCTTTCTTT.

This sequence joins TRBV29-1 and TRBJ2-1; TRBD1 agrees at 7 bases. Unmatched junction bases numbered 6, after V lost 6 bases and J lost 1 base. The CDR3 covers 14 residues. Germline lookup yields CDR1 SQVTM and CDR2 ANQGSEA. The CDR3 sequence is CSVPGRGSYNEQFF. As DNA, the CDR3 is TGCAGCGTCCCGGGCAGGGGGTCCTACAATGAGCAGTTCTTC.

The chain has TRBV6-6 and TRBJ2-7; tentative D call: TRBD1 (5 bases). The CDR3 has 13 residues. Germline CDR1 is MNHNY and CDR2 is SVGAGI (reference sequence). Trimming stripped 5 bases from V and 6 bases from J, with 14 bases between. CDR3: CASSPDRRGEQYF. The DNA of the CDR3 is TGTGCCAGCAGTCCCGACCGTAGGGGCGAGCAGTACTTC.